This passage covers 17 T cell receptor beta chains from one sample sequenced in a study of T cell responses to AZD1222 COVID-19 vaccine. Measured with immunoSEQ multiplex PCR; TCRdb has only the in-frame clones, and not every one. The sample yields 120,000 or so clones, approximately 90% seen once. The source was peripheral blood, collected on day 0 of AZD1222 vaccination. Receptors originate from an adult in good health.

V and J are TRBV27 and TRBJ1-4, with D tentatively TRBD1 (6 bases). V was clipped by 0 bases and J by 4 bases, with 18 bases between them. The germline V gene has CDR1 MNHEY and CDR2 SMNVEV (reference sequence). The CDR3 extends over 18 amino acids. The CDR3 DNA reads TGTGCCAGCAGTTTATCGATCGGGGGGCGAGGTATTAATGAAAAACTGTTTTTT. This codes for CASSLSIGGRGINEKLFF.

V usage is TRBV29-1 and J usage is TRBJ2-5; D is undetermined. Trimming shortened V by 1 base and J by 2 bases, and 14 bases separated the two germline ends. The germline V gene has CDR1 SQVTM and CDR2 ANQGSEA. CDR3 length: 15 amino acids. CDR3 loop: CSVEGRVTVQETQYF. CDR3 DNA sequence: TGCAGCGTTGAAGGAAGGGTGACTGTACAAGAGACCCAGTACTTC. The entire variable domain, with the rest obtained from reference TRBV29-1 and TRBJ2-5, is as follows: SAVISQKPSRDICQRGTSLTIQCQVDSQVTMMFWYRQQPGQSLTLIATANQGSEATYESGFVIDKFPISRPNLTFSTLTVSNMSPEDSSIYLCSVEGRVTVQETQYFGPGTRLLVL.

This clone was seen just once. The chain has TRBV19 and TRBJ1-5; D unresolved. The V and J ends lost 2 bases and 2 bases respectively, with 10 bases between them. The germline CDR1 and CDR2 sequences are LNHDA and SQIVND (reference sequence). This CDR3 is built from 15 residues. CDR3 nucleotides: TGTGCCAGTAGTATACAGGTCTCGGGCAATCAGCCCCAGCATTTT. As protein: CASSIQVSGNQPQHF.

The chain recombines TRBV29-1 with TRBJ2-2, with TRBD1 matching 10 bases. Germline CDR1 and CDR2: SQVTM and ANQGSEA. The V and J ends lost 8 bases and 4 bases, in that order; junction bases with no gene match: 7. The CDR3 is 14 residues long. This chain's CDR3 is CSIRQGAGTGELFF. DNA of the CDR3: TGCAGCATCCGACAGGGGGCTGGCACCGGGGAGCTGTTTTTT.

V and J are TRBV27 and TRBJ2-5; no definite D call. Germline-derived CDR1 and CDR2 are MNHEY and SMNVEV (reference sequence). Trimming removed 5 bases from V and 1 base from J, with 14 bases in between. CDR3 length: 15 residues. The CDR3 nucleotides are TGTGCCAGCAGTGGTCGAAGGGTTAGCCAAGAGACCCAGTACTTC. It encodes CASSGRRVSQETQYF.

This chain links TRBV6-2 or TRBV6-3 with TRBJ2-3; D remains unclear. The germline V gene has CDR1 MNHEY and CDR2 SVGEGT. The CDR3 sequence is 16 residues long. The germline V and J ends were trimmed by 2 bases and 6 bases, with 18 bases remaining between them. The CDR3 loop is CASSYPPRKGRDTQYF. In DNA, the CDR3 is TGTGCCAGCAGTTACCCCCCTAGGAAGGGCCGGGATACGCAGTATTTT.

CDR3 DNA sequence: TGCGCCAGCAGCCAAGGCGACAGTGCCGGCTATGGCTACACCTTC. It yields the protein CASSQGDSAGYGYTF. The rearrangement uses TRBV4-1 and TRBJ1-2, with a tentative D call TRBD1 (5 bases). In germline, CDR1 is MGHRA, CDR2 YSYEKL. CDR3 length equals 15 residues. V was clipped by 1 base and J by 4 bases, with 13 bases between them.

This chain connects TRBV27 to TRBJ1-4; D is undetermined. Trimming removed 6 bases at V and 6 bases at J, with 14 bases between. CDR3 length: 14 amino acids. Germline CDR1 is MNHEY and CDR2 is SMNVEV (reference sequence). The CDR3 reads CASSLGLTDEKLFF. CDR3 nucleotides: TGTGCCAGCAGCTTAGGTTTGACGGATGAAAAACTGTTTTTT. The full variable domain, with the rest looked up from reference TRBV27 and TRBJ1-4, is EAQVTQNPRYLITVTGKKLTVTCSQNMNHEYMSWYRQDPGLGLRQIYYSMNVEVTDKGDVPEGYKVSRKEKRNFPLILESPSPNQTSLYFCASSLGLTDEKLFFGSGTQLSVL.

The rearrangement uses TRBV19 and TRBJ2-4, with a tentative D call TRBD2 (5 bases). The CDR3 length is 18 residues. Trimming stripped 3 bases from V and 0 bases from J, with 18 bases between. The V gene's germline CDR1 is LNHDA and CDR2 SQIVND (reference sequence). The CDR3 bases are TGTGCCAGTAGTATGGACCTCCTACGGGAATTAGCCAAAAACATTCAGTACTTC. The encoded protein is CASSMDLLRELAKNIQYF.

This rearrangement joins TRBV19 to TRBJ1-2; D is unresolved. There are 14 residues in the CDR3. Deletions cut 1 base from V and 7 bases from J, with 13 bases between. Germline V gene data show CDR1 as LNHDA and CDR2 as SQIVND (reference sequence). This CDR3 is CASSIGAGSSGYTF. CDR3 in DNA: TGTGCCAGTAGTATAGGAGCGGGGAGCAGTGGCTACACCTTC.

The rearrangement joins TRBV11-2 to TRBJ1-3, with D unresolved. The CDR3 loop spans 16 amino acids. Germline V lookup: CDR1 SGHAT, CDR2 FQNNGV. V was pared by 3 bases and J by 1 base, with 13 bases between. The DNA of the CDR3 is TGTGCCAGCAGCTTGTTATTAAGGTCATCTGGAAACACCATATATTTT. Protein: CASSLLLRSSGNTIYF. Complete variable domain (other parts from reference TRBV11-2 and TRBJ1-3): EAGVAQSPRYKIIEKRQSVAFWCNPISGHATLYWYQQILGQGPKLLIQFQNNGVVDDSQLPKDRFSAERLKGVDSTLKIQPAKLEDSAVYLCASSLLLRSSGNTIYFGEGSWLTVV.

CDR3 sequence reads: CASNSGATRDNSPLHF. DNA for the CDR3: TGTGCCAGTAATTCGGGGGCAACGAGGGATAATTCACCCCTCCACTTT. The chain is built from TRBV19 and TRBJ1-6; maybe TRBD1 (6 bases). Germline CDR1 reads LNHDA; CDR2 reads SQIVND (reference sequence). This CDR3 comprises 16 residues. The V and J ends lost 7 bases and 5 bases respectively, with 18 bases between them.

V usage is TRBV28 and J usage is TRBJ1-4, with 9 bases fitting TRBD1. J gave up 8 bases and V 5 bases, and 6 bases lay outside the gene matches. This CDR3 region has 14 residues. The V gene's germline CDR1 is MDHEN and CDR2 SYDVKM. The CDR3 spells CASSQTGGQEKLFF. In nucleotides, the CDR3 is TGTGCCAGCAGTCAAACAGGGGGCCAGGAAAAACTGTTTTTT.

The J gene is TRBJ2-7, the V gene TRBV30; the match to TRBD1 covers 10 bases. CDR3 size: 14 residues. J lost 6 bases, V lost 2 bases, and 7 bases had no gene match. The germline V gene has CDR1 GTSNPN and CDR2 SVGIG (reference sequence). The CDR3 loop is CAWSIGTGVGEQYF. The CDR3 DNA reads as TGTGCCTGGAGTATAGGGACAGGGGTCGGCGAGCAGTACTTC.

The V call is TRBV19, the J call TRBJ1-2, with D perhaps TRBD1 (5 bases). V lost 5 bases and J lost 3, with 13 bases in between. The germline V gene encodes CDR1 LNHDA and CDR2 SQIVND (reference sequence). The CDR3 loop spans 14 amino acids. CDR3 sequence (DNA): TGTGCCAGTAGTGCTGGGACGCTGGACTATGGCTACACCTTC. It encodes CASSAGTLDYGYTF.

The chain links TRBV11-2 to TRBJ1-6; the D gene is possibly TRBD1 (5 bases). Germline CDR1 reads SGHAT; CDR2 reads FQNNGV. Trimming cost V 4 bases and J 7 bases, with 14 bases left between them. CDR3 length equals 15 residues. The CDR3 spells CASSWTAGGNSPLHF. The CDR3 bases are TGTGCCAGCAGCTGGACGGCCGGGGGGAATTCACCCCTCCACTTT.

The chain employs TRBV19 and TRBJ1-1; D is ambiguous. The V and J ends lost 2 bases and 0 bases respectively, with 10 bases between them. Germline V CDR1 and CDR2: LNHDA, SQIVND (reference sequence). The CDR3 sequence is 15 residues long. CDR3 nucleotide sequence: TGTGCCAGTAGTATACCGGCGGGGATGAACACTGAAGCTTTCTTT. Its translation is CASSIPAGMNTEAFF.